This paragraph covers one TCR beta chain sequence. Its antigen specificity is not known. No base qualities exist here, and no much larger clone lies one base off it. The record originates from a study of technical replicates of blood from several donors (dated by TCRdb to about 2017). The germline V gene (reference sequence) gives CDR1 as MNHEY and CDR2 as SMNVEV. Including cysteine and phenylalanine, the CDR3 has 13 amino acids. Solely the CDR3 DNA is kept, with 39 bases framed from the first base. V loses 6 bases of germline sequence and J loses 5 bases, and the interval between the two ends is 11 bases. The library was generated by the immunoSEQ multiplex PCR assay. As stored in TCRdb, this immuneACCESS dataset retains in-frame rearrangements with V and J assigned. A fraction of the clones does not appear; measured against another copy, unresolved V genes explain less than half of the discrepancy, and the remainder lacks a known reason. For this sample there are around 83,000 clones; 94% appear just once. 0.26% of the sample is taken by the ten largest.

The sequence was obtained from a human donor in good health. The sample taken for sequencing was T cells isolated from PBMCs. The sequence is built from TRBV27 and TRBJ2-1; TRBD2 is a possible D gene, resting on 6 matching bases. This receptor carries the CDR3 CASSWGENNEQFF. The sequenced DNA is TGTGCCAGCAGCTGGGGGGAGAACAATGAGCAGTTCTTC.